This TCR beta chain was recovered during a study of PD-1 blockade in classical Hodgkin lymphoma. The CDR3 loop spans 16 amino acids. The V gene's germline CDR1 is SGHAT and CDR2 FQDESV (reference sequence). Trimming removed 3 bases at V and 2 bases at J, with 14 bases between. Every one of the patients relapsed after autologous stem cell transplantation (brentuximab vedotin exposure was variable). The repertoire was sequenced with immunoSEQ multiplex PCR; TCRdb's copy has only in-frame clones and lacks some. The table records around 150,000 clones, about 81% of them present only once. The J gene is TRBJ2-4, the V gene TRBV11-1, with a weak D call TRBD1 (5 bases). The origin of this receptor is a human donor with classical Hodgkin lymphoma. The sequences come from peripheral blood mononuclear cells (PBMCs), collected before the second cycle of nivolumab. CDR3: CASSFPGQGSKNIQYF. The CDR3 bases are TGTGCCAGCAGCTTCCCCGGGCAGGGCTCCAAAAACATTCAGTACTTC.